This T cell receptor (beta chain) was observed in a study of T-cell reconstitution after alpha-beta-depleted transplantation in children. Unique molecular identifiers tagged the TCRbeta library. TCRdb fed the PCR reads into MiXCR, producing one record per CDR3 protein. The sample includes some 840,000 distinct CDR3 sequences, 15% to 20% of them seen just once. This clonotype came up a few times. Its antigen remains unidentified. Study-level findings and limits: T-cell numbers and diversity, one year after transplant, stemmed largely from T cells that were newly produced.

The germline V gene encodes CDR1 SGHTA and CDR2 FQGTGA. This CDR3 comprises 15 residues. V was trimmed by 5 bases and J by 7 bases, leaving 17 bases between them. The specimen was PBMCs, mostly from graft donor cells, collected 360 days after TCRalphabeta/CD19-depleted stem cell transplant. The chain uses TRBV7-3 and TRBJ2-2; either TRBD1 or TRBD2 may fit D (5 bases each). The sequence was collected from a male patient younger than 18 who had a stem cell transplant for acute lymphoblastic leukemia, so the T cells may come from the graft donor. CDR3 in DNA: TGTGCCAGCAGCCTATTCAGGGTGGGGGACGGGGAGCTGTTTTTT. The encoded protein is CASSLFRVGDGELFF.